These 28 T cell receptor beta chains originate from one sample sequenced in a study of blood T cell repertoires in COVID-19. Sequenced by immunoSEQ multiplex PCR; TCRdb stores in-frame clones only, minus some. The sample includes approximately 16,000 clones, around 90% seen only once; the top ten take 30% to 35%. Sample: peripheral blood. The receptors here all came from a woman older than 75 with COVID-19, enrolled during active disease.

The chain combines TRBV7-2 with TRBJ2-5, with 13 bases that match TRBD2. Germline V gene lookup returns CDR1 SGHTA and CDR2 FQGNSA. The CDR3 spans 15 residues. With V trimmed by 6 bases and J by 6 bases, 7 bases remained unmatched. The chain's CDR3 is CASRELAGGPKTQYF. For the CDR3, the DNA is TGTGCCAGCAGGGAACTAGCGGGGGGGCCGAAGACCCAGTACTTC.

The table lists this clone with a count of one. The V call is TRBV28, the J call TRBJ1-2, with 9 bases lining up with TRBD1. CDR1 is MDHEN, CDR2 SYDVKM, per germline. The CDR3 spans 15 residues. J gave up 7 bases and V 2 bases, and 8 bases lay outside the gene matches. The CDR3 here is CASSLPPGQGGGYTF. The CDR3 bases are TGTGCCAGCAGTTTACCTCCGGGACAGGGCGGTGGCTACACCTTC.

V and J are TRBV21-1 and TRBJ1-2; the table's D call TRBD1 went unverified against the DNA. TRBV21-1 is a pseudogene locus. CDR3 length equals 15 residues. The DNA of the CDR3 is TGTGCCAGCAGCAGGGACAGGGTGTCTACAAGTGGCTACACCTTC. This codes for CASSRDRVSTSGYTF.

This clone was seen only once. This chain connects TRBV2 to TRBJ1-1; D is possibly TRBD1 (5 bases). This CDR3 has 15 residues. Trimming took 2 bases from V and 1 from J, leaving 11 bases between them. CDR1 is SNHLY, CDR2 FYNNEI, per germline. CDR3 loop: CASSENPGPNTEAFF. The CDR3 bases are TGTGCCAGCAGTGAAAATCCAGGGCCGAACACTGAAGCTTTCTTT.

This chain uses TRBV6-5 with TRBJ1-1; D is unresolved. V lost 7 bases and J lost 0, with 9 bases in between. This CDR3 comprises 13 residues. CDR1 MNHEY and CDR2 SVGAGI come from the germline V gene. The CDR3 DNA follows: TGTGCCAGCAAACGGTCATTGAACACTGAAGCTTTCTTT. It yields the protein CASKRSLNTEAFF.

The chain joins TRBV4-3 to TRBJ1-3, with 7 bases matching TRBD1. CDR1 LGHNA and CDR2 YSLEER come from the germline V gene. The CDR3 has 15 residues. The trim removed 0 bases at V and 2 bases at J, leaving 1 base unmatched. CDR3 DNA sequence: TGCGCCAGCAGCCAAGATACAGGGGCTGGAAACACCATATATTTT. Its protein is CASSQDTGAGNTIYF.

The CDR3 nucleotides read TGTGCCAGCAGCCGAGACCCAGGCGGGTCAGCTAACTATGGCTACACCTTC. It is translated as CASSRDPGGSANYGYTF. The genes are TRBV9 and TRBJ1-2; D ambiguous. The CDR3 runs to 17 residues. V dropped 4 bases and J dropped 0 bases, with 19 bases sitting between them. Germline-derived CDR1 and CDR2 are SGDLS and YYNGEE.

The V and J genes are TRBV27 and TRBJ2-2, with 8 bases lining up with TRBD1. The CDR3 loop spans 16 amino acids. The germline CDR1 and CDR2 sequences are MNHEY and SMNVEV (reference sequence). Trimming cost V 6 bases and J 1 base; bases outside gene matches: 7. This CDR3 is CASSPPGTGNTGELFF. In DNA, the CDR3 is TGTGCCAGCAGCCCCCCCGGGACAGGGAACACCGGGGAGCTGTTTTTT.

The chain carries TRBV9 and TRBJ1-1, with D possibly TRBD1 on 6 matching bases. Germline lookup yields CDR1 SGDLS and CDR2 YYNGEE. Trimming took off 4 bases at V and 7 bases at J, with 17 bases between the two ends. CDR3 length equals 14 residues. CDR3 sequence reads: CASSPEGGLSEAFF. CDR3 bases: TGTGCCAGCAGCCCCGAGGGGGGGCTTAGTGAAGCTTTCTTT.

The chain links TRBV12-3 or TRBV12-4 to TRBJ2-7; maybe TRBD2 (6 bases). V shed 8 bases and J shed 7 bases, with 18 bases lying between them. The CDR3 is 13 amino acids. CDR3 bases: TGTGCCAGCCTCCGGGACTTTTCGGGGGAGCAGTACTTC. This sequence encodes CASLRDFSGEQYF.

The chain is built from TRBV7-2 and TRBJ2-7; the D is unclear. The CDR3 is 12 amino acids. Germline V lookup: CDR1 SGHTA, CDR2 FQGNSA. V dropped 3 bases and J dropped 6 bases, with 9 bases sitting between them. The CDR3 spells CASSLSRGEQYF. For the CDR3, the DNA is TGTGCCAGCAGCTTGTCAAGAGGCGAGCAGTACTTC. The whole variable domain, remainder taken from reference TRBV7-2 and TRBJ2-7, is GAGVSQSPSNKVTEKGKDVELRCDPISGHTALYWYRQSLGQGLEFLIYFQGNSAPDKSGLPSDRFSAERTGGSVSTLTIQRTQQEDSAVYLCASSLSRGEQYFGPGTRLTVT.

The chain uses TRBV2 and TRBJ1-5; TRBD1 might be the D (6 bases). With 5 bases removed from V and 6 bases from J, the gap between germline ends came to 14 bases. From germline, CDR1 is SNHLY and CDR2 FYNNEI. The CDR3 loop spans 14 amino acids. The CDR3 loop is CASSPQGSPQPQHF. CDR3 sequence (DNA): TGTGCCAGCAGTCCTCAGGGGTCCCCTCAGCCCCAGCATTTT.

This clone was seen once. The V and J genes are TRBV29-1 and TRBJ1-5; 10 nucleotides agree with TRBD1. Germline values: CDR1 SQVTM, CDR2 ANQGSEA. This CDR3 is built from 14 residues. The V gene end was trimmed by 4 bases and the J gene end by 3 bases; junction bases not matched to a gene: 3. The chain's CDR3 is CSVAGQGFNQPQHF. Written as DNA, the CDR3 is TGCAGCGTTGCGGGACAGGGGTTCAATCAGCCCCAGCATTTT.

The chain joins TRBV18 to TRBJ1-4; D unresolved. In germline, CDR1 is KGHSH, CDR2 LQKENI. Trimming took off 0 bases at V and 0 bases at J, with 8 bases between the two ends. CDR3 length: 16 amino acids. CDR3 protein: CASSPPPIATNEKLFF. CDR3 sequence (DNA): TGTGCCAGCTCACCACCGCCGATAGCAACTAATGAAAAACTGTTTTTT.

The gene calls are TRBV7-9 and TRBJ2-7; no reliable D call. Deletions cut 2 bases from V and 6 bases from J, with 11 bases between. CDR3 length equals 13 residues. Germline V CDR1 and CDR2: SEHNR, FQNEAQ (reference sequence). The CDR3 reads CASSLSSPGEQYF. DNA of the CDR3: TGTGCCAGCAGCTTAAGCTCCCCCGGCGAGCAGTACTTC. Complete variable domain (other parts from reference TRBV7-9 and TRBJ2-7): DTGVSQNPRHKITKRGQNVTFRCDPISEHNRLYWYRQTLGQGPEFLTYFQNEAQLEKSRLLSDRFSAERPKGSFSTLEIQRTEQGDSAMYLCASSLSSPGEQYFGPGTRLTVT.

Here the CDR3 reads CAISMGLTEAFF. CDR3 sequence (DNA): TGTGCCATTTCCATGGGGCTTACTGAAGCTTTCTTT. This chain uses TRBV10-3 with TRBJ1-1, with a possible D match to TRBD1 (5 bases). The V gene's germline CDR1 is ENHRY and CDR2 SYGVKD. This CDR3 has 12 amino acids. Deletions cut 9 bases from V and 5 bases from J, with 13 bases between.

In this sample, this clone turned up once. This chain uses TRBV7-6 with TRBJ2-1, with 8 bases aligning to TRBD2. Germline lookup yields CDR1 SGHVS and CDR2 FNYEAQ. The CDR3 runs to 17 residues. Trimming at V came to 1 base and at J to 0 bases, leaving 5 bases not matched to a gene. DNA of the CDR3: TGTGCCAGCAGCTTAGTCCCGGGGGGGAGCTCCTACAATGAGCAGTTCTTC. Protein product: CASSLVPGGSSYNEQFF.

The chain has TRBV4-1 and TRBJ2-7; 7 nucleotides align to TRBD1. V trimming: 3 bases; J trimming: 2 bases; junction bases outside the gene matches: 7. The CDR3 covers 15 residues. CDR1 is MGHRA and CDR2 is YSYEKL in the germline V gene. The chain's CDR3 is CASSQEMTGTYEQYF. In DNA form, the CDR3 reads TGCGCCAGCAGCCAGGAGATGACAGGGACCTACGAGCAGTACTTC.

This chain connects TRBV6-2 or TRBV6-3 to TRBJ1-2, with D tentatively TRBD1 (5 bases). Trimming pared 6 bases from V and 2 bases from J, leaving 13 bases between. The CDR3 totals 14 residues. CDR1 and CDR2 from the germline V gene are MNHEY and SVGEGT. For the CDR3, the DNA is TGTGCCAGCAGCCTTAGGCGGGACAACTATGGCTACACCTTC. Its translation is CASSLRRDNYGYTF.

V and J are TRBV13 and TRBJ2-1, with 9 bases lining up with TRBD2. J was trimmed by 5 bases and V by 3 bases; bases with no gene match: 8. Germline lookup yields CDR1 PRHDT and CDR2 FYEKMQ (reference sequence). There are 16 residues in the CDR3. The CDR3 region has the DNA TGTGCCAGCAGCTTGGATAGCGGGGGCCCGGACAATGAGCAGTTCTTC. Translation: CASSLDSGGPDNEQFF.

V is TRBV9 and J is TRBJ1-1, with TRBD1 matching 9 bases. Germline-derived CDR1 and CDR2 are SGDLS and YYNGEE. This CDR3 has 14 residues. J lost 4 bases, V lost 4 bases, and 5 bases had no gene match. For the CDR3, the DNA is TGTGCCAGCAGCCCACCGGGACAGGGCACTGAAGCTTTCTTT. Amino acids: CASSPPGQGTEAFF.

This chain links TRBV19 with TRBJ2-7; 10 bases are shared with TRBD1. The V gene's germline CDR1 is LNHDA and CDR2 SQIVND (reference sequence). The V segment lost 10 bases and the J segment 4 bases; nucleotides outside the gene matches: 10. The CDR3 contains 14 residues. CDR3: CATRPGQGYYEQYF. Written as DNA, the CDR3 is TGTGCCACCCGACCGGGACAGGGGTATTACGAGCAGTACTTC.

The rearrangement joins TRBV6-1 to TRBJ2-7; 10 bases agree with TRBD1. The V gene end was trimmed by 0 bases and the J gene end by 3 bases; junction bases not matched to a gene: 5. The CDR3 spans 16 residues. The germline V gene has CDR1 MNHNS and CDR2 SASEGT. The DNA for the CDR3 is TGTGCCAGCAGTGAAGCCGAGGGACAGGGGAACTACGAGCAGTACTTC. Translation gives CASSEAEGQGNYEQYF.

The chain uses TRBV7-2 and TRBJ2-5; 7 bases fit TRBD1. The J segment lost 2 bases and the V segment lost 6 bases, leaving 12 bases of the junction unmatched. The CDR3 runs 16 residues. The germline gives CDR1 SGHTA, CDR2 FQGNSA. CDR3 sequence (DNA): TGTGCCAGCAGGCGTGCCGGGACAGCCCCTCAAGAGACCCAGTACTTC. This gives the protein CASRRAGTAPQETQYF.

The rearrangement joins TRBV9 to TRBJ2-1; 10 bases fit TRBD2. Germline V CDR1 and CDR2: SGDLS, YYNGEE. The CDR3 runs 15 residues. With 5 bases clipped from V and 9 bases from J, the junction kept 11 bases outside the gene matches. CDR3 nucleotide sequence: TGTGCCAGCAGTCCCGGAGCGGGAGGGCCCGGTGAGCAGTTCTTC. Protein product: CASSPGAGGPGEQFF.

The V and J genes are TRBV14 and TRBJ1-2, with 7 bases fitting TRBD1. This CDR3 is 15 amino acids long. Germline V gene sequence: CDR1 SGHDN, CDR2 FVKESK. After removal of 5 bases from V and 4 bases from J, the junction contained 10 bases not matched to a gene. CDR3: CASSKRATGIYGYTF. The DNA of the CDR3 is TGTGCCAGCAGCAAAAGGGCGACAGGGATCTATGGCTACACCTTC.

The chain uses TRBV4-2 and TRBJ2-1, with TRBD1 matching over 8 bases. The CDR3 length is 14 residues. With V trimmed by 7 bases and J by 10 bases, 12 bases remained unmatched. Germline V gene lookup returns CDR1 LGHNA and CDR2 YNFKEQ. CDR3 bases: TGTGCCAGCACCCACGGGACAGGACCCCGAGAGCAGTTCTTC. This encodes CASTHGTGPREQFF.

The rearrangement links TRBV19 to TRBJ1-5, with a possible D match to TRBD1 (5 bases). The CDR3 contains 14 residues. In germline, CDR1 is LNHDA, CDR2 SQIVND (reference sequence). The V gene lost 5 bases and the J gene lost 1 base, with 9 bases spanning the gap. CDR3: CASSVGASNQPQHF. The CDR3 bases are TGTGCCAGTAGTGTTGGGGCGAGCAATCAGCCCCAGCATTTT.